The clone carrying this T cell receptor beta chain was counted ten times or more. Every molecule of TCR cDNA had its own unique molecular identifier. TCRdb redid the calling of the 5' RACE reads with MiXCR, one entry per CDR3 protein. The sample yields tens of thousands of distinct CDR3 sequences, roughly 12% seen once. These data originate in a study of spatial heterogeneity in lung cancer. Study overall: When follow-up PBMC samples existed, they were sequenced (at a median of about 2 years after resection). There were consistently more beta-chain sequences detected than alpha-chain sequences.

The CDR3 consists of 19 residues. Germline CDR1 reads LGHNA; CDR2 reads YNFKEQ. Germline trimming cut 0 bases from V and 3 bases from J; bases unmatched to any gene: 12. Time point denoted: blood at routine non-recurrence follow-up after resection. Sequencing covered unsorted whole RNA taken from tumor, nontumor lung or frozen PBMC. The chain combines TRBV4-2 with TRBJ2-7; 12 positions match TRBD2. This sequence originates from a male donor with early-stage non-small cell lung cancer. The sample consisted of PBMCs, taken at follow-up. The CDR3 sequence: CASSQDRASGRASGYEQYF. The CDR3 DNA reads TGTGCCAGCAGCCAAGATCGGGCTAGCGGGAGGGCCTCGGGCTACGAGCAGTACTTC.